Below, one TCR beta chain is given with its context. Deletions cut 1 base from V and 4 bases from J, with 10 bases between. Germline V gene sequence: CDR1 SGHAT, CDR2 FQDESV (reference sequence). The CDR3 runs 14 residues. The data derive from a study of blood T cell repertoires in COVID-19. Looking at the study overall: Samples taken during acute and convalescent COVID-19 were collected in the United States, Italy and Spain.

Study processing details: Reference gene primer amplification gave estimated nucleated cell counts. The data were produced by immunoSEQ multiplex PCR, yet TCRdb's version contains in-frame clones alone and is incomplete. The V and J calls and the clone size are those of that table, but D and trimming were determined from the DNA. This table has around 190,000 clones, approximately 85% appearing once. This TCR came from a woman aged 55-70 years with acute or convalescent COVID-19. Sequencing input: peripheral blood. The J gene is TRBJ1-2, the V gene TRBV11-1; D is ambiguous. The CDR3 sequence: CASSLVVGSYGYTF. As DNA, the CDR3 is TGTGCCAGCAGCTTAGTCGTCGGTTCCTATGGCTACACCTTC.